Listed here is a single T cell receptor beta chain. Its antigen remains unidentified. The use of previously described methods and listed TCR primers produced the bulk TCR libraries. MiXCR, run by TCRdb on the PCR reads, gives a single entry per CDR3 protein. The repertoire holds 460,000 or so distinct CDR3 sequences, with about a quarter as singletons. As CD8+CD4-CCR7+CD45RA+ cells, naive CD8 T cells were sorted. This entry is derived from a study of molecular identifiers for immune sequencing clone quantification. Whole-study context: Split five ways in replicates, RNA from about 20,000 or 100,000 naive CD8 cells had four portions sequenced. General study results and limits: Identical TCR molecules that share a barcode could lead to an underestimation of highly expanded clone sizes.

Trimming took off 7 bases at V and 7 bases at J, with 26 bases between the two ends. Looked up from germline, CDR1 is MNHNY and CDR2 is SVGAGI (reference sequence). This CDR3 has 17 amino acids. The source material was naive CD8+ T cells from blood, with Jurkat cell RNA spiked in. Sample subset: FACS-sorted CD8+CD4-CCR7+CD45RA+ naive T cells. The receptor was derived from a human donor in good health. Some libraries in this study had Jurkat cell RNA spiked in. The chain joins TRBV6-6 to TRBJ2-1; weak D call: TRBD2 (6 bases). CDR3 sequence: CASTPFAVGSGYNEQFF. The CDR3, as DNA: TGTGCCAGCACCCCTTTTGCCGTGGGGAGCGGGTATAATGAGCAGTTCTTC.